Below, 7 T cell receptor beta chains from the same sample are listed, as sequenced in a study of T cells after yellow fever vaccination. TCRdb reanalysed the 5' RACE reads using MiXCR and keeps one entry per CDR3 protein. This repertoire shows roughly 250,000 distinct CDR3 sequences, approximately 12% found once; its top ten account for 0.5% to 0.6%. Sample: CD4+ T cells sorted from PBMCs, taken 45 days after the yellow fever booster vaccination. The receptors stem from a man aged 25 to 45 who received the YFV17D yellow fever vaccine.

This clonotype came up a few times. V is TRBV6-5 and J is TRBJ2-6; perhaps TRBD2 as D (6 bases). V was cut by 4 bases and J by 2 bases, with 9 bases left in between. Germline V gives CDR1 MNHEY, CDR2 SVGAGI. The CDR3 is 15 residues long. CDR3 sequence (DNA): TGTGCCAGCAGTTCCAGGAGGGCTGGGGCCAACGTCCTGACTTTC. This translates into CASSSRRAGANVLTF.

The table lists this clonotype with a few counts. The genes are TRBV29-1 and TRBJ1-1, with a weak D call TRBD1 (5 bases). CDR3 length equals 9 residues. Germline-derived CDR1 and CDR2 are SQVTM and ANQGSEA. The CDR3 loop reads CTTDWGAFF. The CDR3 DNA sequence: TGCACCACCGACTGGGGGGCTTTCTTT.

The chain carries TRBV12-3 or TRBV12-4 and TRBJ2-1, with 7 bases aligning to TRBD2. This CDR3 has 16 residues. V shed 7 bases, J shed 5 bases, and the junction held 14 bases outside the gene matches. The CDR3 spells CASTHRAGVQDNEQFF. The CDR3 bases are TGTGCCAGCACCCATCGGGCGGGAGTGCAAGACAATGAGCAGTTCTTC.

This clonotype showed up just a few times. This sequence joins TRBV6-1 and TRBJ2-7; 8 nucleotides match TRBD2. This CDR3 has 13 residues. Germline CDR1 is MNHNS and CDR2 is SASEGT. Trimming at V came to 6 bases and at J to 4 bases, leaving 5 bases not matched to a gene. The CDR3 DNA reads as TGTGCCAGCAGGTTCGGGAGGGCTTACGAGCAGTACTTC. Translation: CASRFGRAYEQYF.

The rearrangement uses TRBV12-3 or TRBV12-4 and TRBJ2-2, with D maybe TRBD1 (5 bases). The ends were cut back, 7 bases at V and 6 bases at J, with 12 bases in the middle. The CDR3 loop spans 13 amino acids. CDR3 residues: CASTGHGAGELFF. CDR3 coding DNA: TGTGCCAGCACAGGACATGGGGCCGGGGAGCTGTTTTTT.

This clonotype was observed a few times. This chain connects TRBV5-4 to TRBJ2-1, with D possibly matching TRBD2 (6 bases). Germline V gene data show CDR1 as SGHNT and CDR2 as YYREEE (reference sequence). V gave up 4 bases and J gave up 9 bases, with 20 bases separating them. The CDR3 has 15 amino acids. Here the CDR3 DNA reads TGTGCCAGCAGCCACAGAGCAGCGGGCCTCGGTGAGCAGTTCTTC. It specifies CASSHRAAGLGEQFF.

The gene calls are TRBV10-2 and TRBJ2-1, with 12 nucleotides matching TRBD2. The junction had 16 bases not matched to a gene; V was cut back by 3 bases and J by 1 base. The CDR3 loop spans 21 amino acids. The germline CDR1 and CDR2 sequences are WSHSY and SAAADI. CDR3 region: CASSDPLWASGRAGSYNEQFF. The CDR3 DNA reads as TGCGCCAGCAGTGATCCTCTTTGGGCTAGCGGGAGGGCCGGATCCTACAATGAGCAGTTCTTC.